This record covers a single TCR beta chain. This sample stems from a study of blood T cell repertoires in COVID-19. Study overall: Researchers got acute and convalescent COVID-19 samples from the United States, Italy and Spain.

The authors' processing: Reference gene primer amplification gave nucleated cell count estimates. TCRdb's table, derived via immunoSEQ multiplex PCR, lists solely in-frame clones and lacks some. The DNA was the basis for D and trimming; V, J and clone size are from that table. The sample consists of 100,000 or so clones, about nine tenths of them appearing once. The CDR3 covers 11 residues. Deletions cut 3 bases from V and 4 bases from J, with 4 bases between. Germline values: CDR1 SGHNT, CDR2 YYREEE (reference sequence). Source material: peripheral blood. The TCR comes from an older man with acute or convalescent COVID-19. The V call is TRBV5-4, the J call TRBJ1-2, with D uncertain. CDR3 sequence: CASSSLYGYTF. CDR3 nucleotides: TGTGCCAGCAGCTCTCTCTATGGCTACACCTTC.